One sample yielded the 14 T cell receptor beta chains listed below, sequenced in a study of blood T cell repertoires in COVID-19 (TCRdb year 2020). Libraries came from the immunoSEQ multiplex PCR assay. TCRdb re-hosts the immuneACCESS table, in-frame sequences only. Its copies lack some clones; in the studies checked, an unresolved V gene accounts for under half of them, and the cause for the rest is not known. Here the sample has about 190,000 clones; around 83% occur a single time. The ten largest account for 5.5% to 7.5% of the sample. The sequencing input was peripheral blood. All receptors derive from a woman aged 40 to 49 with acute or convalescent COVID-19.

The chain recombines TRBV2 with TRBJ1-2; D is unresolved. The V end lost 3 bases, the J end lost 4 bases, and 15 bases lay between the germline ends. The length of the CDR3 is 15 residues. The germline V gene has CDR1 SNHLY and CDR2 FYNNEI. CDR3: CASSDSGAPLYGYTF. CDR3 DNA: TGTGCCAGCAGTGATTCCGGAGCCCCGCTCTATGGCTACACCTTC.

The rearrangement uses TRBV7-2 and TRBJ1-2; D ambiguous. Germline CDR1 reads SGHTA; CDR2 reads FQGNSA. V shed 2 bases and J shed 8 bases, with 18 bases lying between them. This CDR3 spans 15 amino acids. CDR3 coding DNA: TGTGCCAGCAGCTTAAATTTACAGCCGTCTATGGGCTACACCTTC. Encoded protein: CASSLNLQPSMGYTF.

Worth noting for this clone: Because the CDR3 is missing its conserved closing phenylalanine or tryptophan, this is likely a read error. The chain employs TRBV5-1 and TRBJ1-1; possibly TRBD1 for D (5 bases). V was trimmed by 4 bases and J by 0 bases, leaving 16 bases between them. The CDR3 extends over 16 amino acids. Germline CDR1 reads SGHRS; CDR2 reads YFSETQ. The CDR3 loop is CASSPRQSLMNTEAFL. CDR3 sequence (DNA): TGCGCCAGCAGCCCCAGACAGTCACTCATGAACACTGAAGCTTTCCTT.

This clone was detected a few times. Other nucleotide sequences in the sample specify the same CDR3. V gene TRBV28 combines with J gene TRBJ1-1; D is unclear. V was clipped by 3 bases and J by 0 bases, with 8 bases between them. The CDR3 contains 14 residues. The V gene's germline CDR1 is MDHEN and CDR2 SYDVKM. The CDR3, as DNA: TGTGCCAGCAGTTTGATAACTGTGAACACTGAAGCTTTCTTT. It specifies CASSLITVNTEAFF.

This clone was detected only once. This chain uses TRBV2 with TRBJ2-4; 8 nucleotides match TRBD1. V lost 6 bases, J lost 15 bases, and 22 bases stayed unmatched. The CDR3 runs to 16 residues. Germline V lookup: CDR1 SNHLY, CDR2 FYNNEI. For the CDR3, the DNA is TGTGCCAGCAGACGAAGAGGGGGACAGGTACCCACTGCTGGGTACTTC. It is translated as CASRRRGGQVPTAGYF.

The chain carries TRBV9 and TRBJ2-3, with D hard to call. The V end lost 0 bases, the J end lost 9 bases, and 17 bases lay between the germline ends. Germline CDR1 SGDLS, CDR2 YYNGEE. This CDR3 is 15 amino acids long. CDR3 amino acids: CASSVADSPGQTQYF. The CDR3 DNA sequence: TGTGCCAGCAGCGTAGCCGACTCCCCGGGTCAGACGCAGTATTTT.

The gene calls are TRBV3-1 (or the pseudogene TRBV3-2) and TRBJ1-1; 7 bases fit TRBD1. V trimming: 3 bases; J trimming: 2 bases; junction bases outside the gene matches: 3. Per germline, CDR1 LGHDT and CDR2 YNNKEL (reference sequence). There are 14 residues in the CDR3. The CDR3 loop reads CASSQDRSNTEAFF. As DNA, the CDR3 is TGTGCCAGCAGCCAGGACAGGTCCAACACTGAAGCTTTCTTT.

In its sample, this clone was seen a few times. The chain carries TRBV4-1 and TRBJ2-1, with TRBD2 matching over 8 bases. Trimming took 1 base from V and 7 from J; bases not matched to a gene: 12. Germline V CDR1 and CDR2: MGHRA, YSYEKL. The CDR3 is 17 amino acids. The CDR3 nucleotides are TGCGCCAGCAGCCAAGTGATACCCCTAGCGGGCAAGAATGAGCAGTTCTTC. Residues: CASSQVIPLAGKNEQFF.

This clone was seen a few times. J is TRBJ1-3 and V is TRBV28; 7 positions match TRBD1. The CDR3 has 13 amino acids. The germline V gene encodes CDR1 MDHEN and CDR2 SYDVKM. J was trimmed by 0 bases and V by 11 bases; bases with no gene match: 4. CDR3 in amino acids: CALTGDSGNTIYF. In nucleotides, the CDR3 is TGTGCCCTTACAGGGGACTCTGGAAACACCATATATTTT.

The V call is TRBV27, the J call TRBJ1-1; D uncertain. The CDR3 is made up of 14 amino acids. Germline V gene lookup returns CDR1 MNHEY and CDR2 SMNVEV (reference sequence). With 6 bases removed from V and 1 base from J, the gap between germline ends came to 12 bases. The CDR3, as DNA: TGTGCCAGCAGACCTATTCGGGGGAACACTGAAGCTTTCTTT. It translates to CASRPIRGNTEAFF.

The rearrangement uses TRBV3-1 (or the pseudogene TRBV3-2) and TRBJ1-1; maybe TRBD1 (6 bases). The CDR3 totals 14 residues. Germline V gives CDR1 LGHDT, CDR2 YNNKEL (reference sequence). Trimming removed 2 bases at V and 7 bases at J, with 14 bases between. Here the CDR3 DNA reads TGTGCCAGCAGCCAAAACCAGGGGCGCGGTGAAGCTTTCTTT. Protein sequence: CASSQNQGRGEAFF.

J is TRBJ2-2 and V is TRBV19, with TRBD1 as a possible D gene (6 bases). CDR1 LNHDA and CDR2 SQIVND come from the germline V gene (reference sequence). Trimming shortened V by 4 bases and J by 4 bases, and 7 bases separated the two germline ends. The CDR3 covers 13 residues. CDR3: CASSKQGTGELFF. The CDR3, as DNA: TGTGCCAGTAGTAAACAGGGCACCGGGGAGCTGTTTTTT.

This chain connects TRBV18 to TRBJ2-1, with 9 bases aligning to TRBD2. The V segment lost 4 bases and the J segment 4 bases; nucleotides outside the gene matches: 5. The CDR3 is 15 residues long. Looked up from germline, CDR1 is KGHSH and CDR2 is LQKENI. This CDR3 reads CASSRGTSTYNEQFF. The CDR3 nucleotides are TGTGCCAGCTCACGAGGGACTAGCACATACAATGAGCAGTTCTTC.

This clone has a single count. The chain joins TRBV11-2 to TRBJ2-5; D perhaps matches TRBD2 (6 bases). Trimming left V 5 bases short and J 2 bases short, with 12 bases between. Germline V gives CDR1 SGHAT, CDR2 FQNNGV. This CDR3 spans 14 amino acids. The DNA for the CDR3 is TGTGCCAGCAGCCAAAGACTAGGTCAAGAGACCCAGTACTTC. This codes for CASSQRLGQETQYF.